The source of this T cell receptor (beta chain) is a study of beta chain features in type 1 diabetes. Whole-study findings and limits: A closer apparent resemblance between naive, central memory and Treg TCRB repertoires was seen in patients than in healthy donors.

Since all of the isolated RNA was reverse transcribed, expressed TCRB transcripts were what got sequenced. Profiled with immunoSEQ multiplex PCR; TCRdb holds only in-frame clones, not every one. The sample consists of about 150,000 clones, about 7.3% of them appearing once. This CDR3 has 14 residues. In germline, CDR1 is MDHEN, CDR2 SYDVKM. This clone turned up a few times. As yet, its antigen is unknown. The clonotype originates from a man younger than 30 in good health. The sequencing input was central memory CD4+ T cells from blood. V gene TRBV28 combines with J gene TRBJ2-5, with D possibly TRBD2 on 6 matching bases. The J call may be incorrect, as the DNA end agrees better with TRBJ2-7. The CDR3 nucleotides read TGTGCCAGCAGTTTGGGACTCCACCCCTACGAGCAGTACTTC. Translating it yields CASSLGLHPYEQYF.